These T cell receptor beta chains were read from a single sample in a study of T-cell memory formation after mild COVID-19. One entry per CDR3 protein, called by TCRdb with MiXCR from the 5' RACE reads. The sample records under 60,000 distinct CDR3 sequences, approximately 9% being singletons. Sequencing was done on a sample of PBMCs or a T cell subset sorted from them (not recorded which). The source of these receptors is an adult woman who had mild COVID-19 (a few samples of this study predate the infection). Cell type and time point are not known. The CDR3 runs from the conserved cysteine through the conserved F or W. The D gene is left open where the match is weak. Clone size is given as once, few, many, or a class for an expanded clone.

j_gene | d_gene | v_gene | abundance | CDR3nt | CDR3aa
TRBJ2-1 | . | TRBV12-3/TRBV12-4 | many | TGTGCCAGTAGCATATGGACTCCCGCGGGGAATGAGCAGTTCTTC | CASSIWTPAGNEQFF
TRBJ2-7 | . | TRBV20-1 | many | TGCAGTGCTAGATTGGGGGGAGATGGCTACGAGCAGTACTTC | CSARLGGDGYEQYF
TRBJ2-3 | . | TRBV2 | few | TGTGCCAGAGCTAGCACAGATACGCAGTATTTT | CARASTDTQYF
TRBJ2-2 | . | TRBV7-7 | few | TGTGCTAGCAGTCCGGACAGCCTCTCCGGGGAGCTGTTTTTT | CASSPDSLSGELFF
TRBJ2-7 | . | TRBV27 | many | TGTGCCAGCAGTCCGCAGGGTCTGAGCTCCTACGAGCAGTACTTC | CASSPQGLSSYEQYF
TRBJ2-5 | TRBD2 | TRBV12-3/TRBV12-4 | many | TGTGCCAGCAGTTCGGCTAGCGGGAGGTGGGAGACCCAGTACTTC | CASSSASGRWETQYF
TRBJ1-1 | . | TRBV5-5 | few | TGTGCCAGCAGCATCCCTGACACTGAAGCTTTCTTT | CASSIPDTEAFF
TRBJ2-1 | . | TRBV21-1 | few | TGTGCCAGAGGCTATCGGCGGTTCTTC | CARGYRRFF
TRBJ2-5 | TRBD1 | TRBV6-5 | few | TGTGCCAGCAGTTACCAGCGACAGGGGGAGACCCAGTACTTC | CASSYQRQGETQYF
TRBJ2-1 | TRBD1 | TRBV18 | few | TGTGCCAGCTCGTCCGACAGGGGTGCCTACAATGAGCAGTTCTTC | CASSSDRGAYNEQFF
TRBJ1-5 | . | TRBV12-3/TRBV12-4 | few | TGTGCCAGCAGTTTTGTAATGGGGTCTGCAAATCAGCCCCAGCATTTT | CASSFVMGSANQPQHF
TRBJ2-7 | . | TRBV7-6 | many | TGTGCCAGCAGCTTAGAGGCTGGTTACGAGCAGTACTTC | CASSLEAGYEQYF
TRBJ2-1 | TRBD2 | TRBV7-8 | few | TGTGCCAGCAGCTTAGTTAGCGGGAGATTTGTGGATGAGCAGTTCTTC | CASSLVSGRFVDEQFF